The 6 T cell receptor beta chains reported below all come from one sample, sequenced in a study of shared clonotypes between healthy human individuals. Sequencing used immunoSEQ multiplex PCR; TCRdb keeps in-frame clones, though not all of them. In the table there are approximately 2,300,000 clones, around 93% of which are singletons. Specimen: naive CD4+ T cells from PBMCs. Subset reported: CD45RA+ positively selected. These receptor sequences come from a man younger than 35 in good health. Some clones in this sample may be carry-over from other donors' samples.

The sample holds one count of this clone. The J gene is TRBJ1-2, the V gene TRBV5-1; a possible D gene is TRBD1 (5 bases). V lost 3 bases and J lost 1, with 13 bases in between. Germline V gives CDR1 SGHRS, CDR2 YFSETQ. This CDR3 contains 15 residues. This CDR3 reads CASSSGTNLNYGYTF. CDR3 sequence (DNA): TGCGCCAGCAGCTCCGGGACCAACCTTAACTATGGCTACACCTTC. Filled out from reference TRBV5-1 and TRBJ1-2, the complete variable domain reads KAGVTQTPRYLIKTRGQQVTLSCSPISGHRSVSWYQQTPGQGLQFLFEYFSETQRNKGNFPGRFSGRQFSNSRSEMNVSTLELGDSALYLCASSSGTNLNYGYTFGSGTRLTVV.

The chain recombines TRBV28 with TRBJ1-4, with D maybe TRBD1 (5 bases). This CDR3 is 15 amino acids long. The V and J ends lost 10 bases and 11 bases respectively, with 26 bases between them. The germline gives CDR1 MDHEN, CDR2 SYDVKM. CDR3 coding DNA: TGTGCCACCCTAGCGGGGGGGGGAAGGTTGGGGAAACTGTTTTTT. This encodes CATLAGGGRLGKLFF.

The V and J genes are TRBV27 and TRBJ1-1, with a tentative D call TRBD1 (5 bases). Germline assignment: CDR1 MNHEY and CDR2 SMNVEV (reference sequence). This CDR3 comprises 15 residues. Deletions cut 4 bases from V and 6 bases from J, with 18 bases between. CDR3 nucleotide sequence: TGTGCCAGCAGTTCGCAGGGTTTATCAGTTGCTGAAGCTTTCTTT. The encoded protein is CASSSQGLSVAEAFF.

The V call is TRBV7-2, the J call TRBJ2-7, with a possible D match to TRBD1 (5 bases). Per the germline V gene, CDR1 is SGHTA and CDR2 is FQGNSA. V was shortened by 1 base and J by 0 bases, with 13 bases between the two germline ends. The CDR3 sequence is 16 residues long. The chain's CDR3 is CASSLEAGINSYEQYF. The CDR3 coding sequence is TGTGCCAGCAGCTTAGAAGCAGGGATCAACTCCTACGAGCAGTACTTC.

The chain uses TRBV5-4 and TRBJ2-3; 7 bases match TRBD1. Germline CDR1 is SGHNT and CDR2 is YYREEE (reference sequence). CDR3 length equals 16 residues. Trimming took 0 bases from V and 1 from J; bases not matched to a gene: 5. The CDR3 sequence is CASSLARQGGTDTQYF. CDR3 sequence (DNA): TGTGCCAGCAGCTTGGCCCGGCAGGGGGGCACAGATACGCAGTATTTT.

A few counts support this clone. The chain links TRBV6-5 to TRBJ1-1; 8 bases align to TRBD1. This CDR3 region has 13 residues. The germline CDR1 and CDR2 sequences are MNHEY and SVGAGI. Trimming removed 5 bases from V and 4 bases from J; junction bases left unmatched: 3. The CDR3 DNA is TGTGCCAGCAGTACAGGGGGGACCACTGAAGCTTTCTTT. This codes for CASSTGGTTEAFF.